This TCR beta chain was profiled in a study of a mutant IDH1 vaccine in newly diagnosed glioma. In the study overall: Before enrollment, the patients had been treated with radiotherapy alone, temozolomide alone, or both together. Most of them had received both.

Assay: immunoSEQ multiplex PCR; the TCRdb copy retains only in-frame clones and omits some. Of tens of thousands of clones listed, about 88% were seen once; the top ten hold approximately 9%. The length of the CDR3 is 16 residues. Germline V lookup: CDR1 MNHNS, CDR2 SASEGT. V lost 4 bases to trimming and J lost 2 bases; unmatched junction nucleotides: 8. Noted time point: week 11, during vaccination. It was 300 ug of mutant IDH1 20-mer peptide that made up each vaccine dose, given with topical imiquimod. Comments on this clone: The target antigen is unknown.

Study conclusions and caveats: Among patients, around 93% showed immune responses induced by the vaccine.

This sequence originates from a woman between 50 and 59 years old with glioma. The chain has TRBV6-1 and TRBJ1-5; TRBD1 matches at 7 bases. Sequences were derived from PBMCs, sampled from a glioma patient whose treatment included an IDH1 peptide vaccine. CDR3 sequence: CASSGPAGTGNQPQHF. The CDR3 DNA reads TGTGCCAGCAGTGGGCCAGCCGGGACAGGCAATCAGCCCCAGCATTTT.